A selection of T cell receptor beta chains follows, all from one sample in a study of OX40 agonist ivuxolimab in advanced cancers. The table came from immunoSEQ multiplex PCR; TCRdb's copy has only in-frame clones and leaves some out. Of tens of thousands of clones listed, roughly 88% are singletons. The specimen was CD4+ or CD8+ T cells sorted from blood, collected in a trial of the OX40 agonist ivuxolimab. These receptors were taken from an adult with an advanced solid tumor such as melanoma, head and neck, liver or kidney cancer. CDR3s include the opening cysteine and the closing phenylalanine or tryptophan. A D gene is named only where the DNA matches it firmly. The size of a clone is reported for some rows only, either as once, few or many, or as a class for expanded clones.

>NA|TRBJ2-7|TRBV9|NA
CASSAYSIGTEQYF
TGTGCCAGCAGCGCTTACTCCATAGGGACGGAGCAGTACTTC
>NA|TRBJ1-2|TRBV28|NA
CASSPSEIGRRRGYTF
TGTGCCAGCAGCCCCTCCGAAATTGGCAGGCGGAGGGGCTACACCTTC
>NA|TRBJ1-1|TRBV6-5|NA
CASSSLTGAAEAFF
TGTGCCAGCAGTTCCCTGACTGGCGCGGCTGAAGCTTTCTTT
>NA|TRBJ2-3|TRBV6-4|NA
CASSAQGGARHTQYF
TGTGCCAGCAGTGCACAGGGGGGGGCTAGACATACGCAGTATTTT
>once|TRBJ1-1|TRBV6-5|NA
CASSLPQEGTEAFF
TGTGCCAGCAGCCTCCCACAGGAGGGCACTGAAGCTTTCTTT
>NA|TRBJ1-1|TRBV29-1|NA
CSVRPEMNTEAFF
TGCAGCGTCCGTCCTGAAATGAACACTGAAGCTTTCTTT
>NA|TRBJ2-7|TRBV15|NA
CATSRDRDIAYEQYF
TGTGCCACCAGCAGAGACAGGGATATCGCCTACGAGCAGTACTTC
>NA|TRBJ2-5|TRBV6-5|NA
CASRRGGETQYF
TGTGCCAGCAGGAGGGGCGGAGAGACCCAGTACTTC
>few|TRBJ2-7|TRBV4-1|NA
CASSQGTLSYEQYF
TGCGCCAGCAGCCAAGGGACGTTGTCCTACGAGCAGTACTTC
>NA|TRBJ2-5|TRBV7-2|NA
CASSLGLGKTQYF
TGTGCCAGCAGCCTGGGCTTAGGAAAGACCCAGTACTTC
>NA|TRBJ2-7|TRBV6-1|TRBD2
CASIPGLAGVYEQYF
TGTGCCAGCATTCCGGGACTAGCGGGGGTGTACGAGCAGTACTTC
>NA|TRBJ2-2|TRBV6-5|NA
CASSSWVGELFF
TGTGCCAGCAGTTCCTGGGTCGGGGAGCTGTTTTTT
>NA|TRBJ1-2|TRBV4-2|TRBD1
CASSQGRQGDYGYTF
TGTGCCAGCAGCCAAGGTCGACAGGGAGACTATGGCTACACCTTC
>NA|TRBJ2-1|TRBV5-6|NA
CASSLGSETYNEQFF
TGTGCCAGCAGCTTGGGGAGTGAGACCTACAATGAGCAGTTCTTC